This entry concerns a single TCR beta chain. Its antigen is not identified. This entry is derived from a study of CD4 T cells in relation to SARS-CoV-2 and coronaviruses. Across the whole study: Patient ages ranged from 21 to 72, median 38.

Whole-study findings and limits: In roughly 60% of donors, memory CD4+ clonotypes crossrecognized SARS-CoV-2 and at least one common cold coronavirus spike.

Deep TCR-beta sequencing used DNA from uncultured naive and memory CD4+ T cells. Only in-frame clones appear in the TCRdb table, and some are missing; sequencing was by immunoSEQ multiplex PCR. The repertoire holds 58,000 or so clones, about 91% seen once, with about 0.4% in the top ten. The germline V and J ends were trimmed by 2 bases and 4 bases, with 12 bases remaining between them. There are 15 residues in the CDR3. Germline values: CDR1 MNHNS, CDR2 SASEGT. The specimen sequenced was naive CD4+ T cells from PBMCs. Subset described: naive CD4+ T cells isolated by negative enrichment. The TCR comes from an adult with COVID-19. V is TRBV6-1 and J is TRBJ2-1; D might be TRBD1 or TRBD2, each matching 5 bases. CDR3 nucleotide sequence: TGTGCCAGCAGTGAACGAGGGACCTATTACAATGAGCAGTTCTTC. Encoded protein: CASSERGTYYNEQFF.